The T cell receptor (beta chain) under discussion was sequenced for a study of T-cell reconstitution after alpha-beta-depleted transplantation in children. The CDR3 totals 14 residues. Germline CDR1 reads SGHRS; CDR2 reads YFSETQ. Trimming at V came to 4 bases and at J to 7 bases, leaving 8 bases not matched to a gene. Preparing the TCRbeta library involved the use of unique molecular identifiers. MiXCR, run by TCRdb on the PCR reads, gives a single entry per CDR3 protein. The repertoire holds about 870,000 distinct CDR3 sequences, 15% to 20% seen once, with roughly 5% in the top ten. This clonotype was observed a handful of times. What it recognizes is unknown. General study findings and limits: About two months after transplant, alpha-beta T cells reportedly came from several hundred expanded graft clones.

This TCR was recovered from a male patient between 5 and 17 years old who had a stem cell transplant for acute lymphoblastic leukemia, so the T cells may come from the graft donor. Sequenced material: PBMCs, mostly from graft donor cells, taken 360 days after TCRalphabeta/CD19-depleted stem cell transplant. The genes are TRBV5-1 and TRBJ1-5; 7 positions match TRBD1. CDR3 sequence: CASSLTTGSQPQHF. In DNA, the CDR3 is TGCGCCAGCAGCCTAACGACAGGGTCCCAGCCCCAGCATTTT.